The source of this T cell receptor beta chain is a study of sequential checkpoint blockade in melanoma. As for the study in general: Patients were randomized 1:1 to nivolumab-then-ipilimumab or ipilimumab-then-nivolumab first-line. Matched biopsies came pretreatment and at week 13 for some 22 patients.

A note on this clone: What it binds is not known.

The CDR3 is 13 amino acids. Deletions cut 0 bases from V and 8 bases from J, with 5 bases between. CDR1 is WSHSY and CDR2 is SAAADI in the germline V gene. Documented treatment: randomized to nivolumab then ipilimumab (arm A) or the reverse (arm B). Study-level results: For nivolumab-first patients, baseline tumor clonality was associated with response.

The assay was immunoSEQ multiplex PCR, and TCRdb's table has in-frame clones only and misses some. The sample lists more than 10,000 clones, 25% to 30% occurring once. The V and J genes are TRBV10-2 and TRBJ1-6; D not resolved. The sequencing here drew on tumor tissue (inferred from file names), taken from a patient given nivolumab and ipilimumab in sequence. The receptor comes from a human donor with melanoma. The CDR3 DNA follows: TGCGCCAGCAGTGAGTCGAATCATTCACCCCTCCACTTT. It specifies CASSESNHSPLHF.